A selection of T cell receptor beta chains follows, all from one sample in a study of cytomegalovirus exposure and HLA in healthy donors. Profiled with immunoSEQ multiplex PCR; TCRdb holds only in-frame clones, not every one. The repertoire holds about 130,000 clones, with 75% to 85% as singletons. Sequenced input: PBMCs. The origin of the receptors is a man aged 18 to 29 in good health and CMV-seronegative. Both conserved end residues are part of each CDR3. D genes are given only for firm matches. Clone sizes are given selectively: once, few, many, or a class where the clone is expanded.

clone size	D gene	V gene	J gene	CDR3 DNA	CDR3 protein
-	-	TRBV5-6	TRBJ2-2	TGTGCCAGCAGCTTGTACCAGGGGGGGAACACCGGGGAGCTGTTTTTT	CASSLYQGGNTGELFF
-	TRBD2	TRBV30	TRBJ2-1	TGTGCCTGGAGGGGCGGGAGAGCTGGGGAGCAGTTCTTC	CAWRGGRAGEQFF
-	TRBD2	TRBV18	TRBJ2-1	TGTGCCAGCTCACCACGTTTCACCGGTAGCGGGATCTCCTACAATGAGCAGTTCTTC	CASSPRFTGSGISYNEQFF
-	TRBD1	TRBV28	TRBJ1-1	TGTGCCAGCAGCTCTGGGGACAGGCCATGGGGAACTGAAGCTTTCTTT	CASSSGDRPWGTEAFF
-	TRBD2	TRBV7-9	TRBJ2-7	TGTGCCAGCAGCGGTTCGTTAGCGGGAGTTCTTACCAACGAGCAGTACTTC	CASSGSLAGVLTNEQYF
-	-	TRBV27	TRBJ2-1	TGTGCCACCTCCCAACTCAATGAGCAGTTCTTC	CATSQLNEQFF
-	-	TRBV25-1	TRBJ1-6	TGTGCCAGCAGTGTAGATCACAGGAATTCACCCCTCCACTTT	CASSVDHRNSPLHF
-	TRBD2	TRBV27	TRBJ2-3	TGTGCCAGCAATTTTCTAGCGGTACAATCTAGCACAGATACGCAGTATTTT	CASNFLAVQSSTDTQYF
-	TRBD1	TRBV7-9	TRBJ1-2	TGTGCCAGCAGCTTACGGGACAGGGGAGACTATGGCTACACCTTC	CASSLRDRGDYGYTF
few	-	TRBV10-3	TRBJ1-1	TGTGCCATCAGCGCTGACAGCCTGAACACTGAAGCTTTCTTT	CAISADSLNTEAFF
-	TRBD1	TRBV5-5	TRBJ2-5	TGTGCCAGCAGCTTGGGCGGGACAGGTCCAAAAGAGACCCAGTACTTC	CASSLGGTGPKETQYF
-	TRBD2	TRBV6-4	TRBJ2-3	TGTGCCAGCAGTGACTCATCTCTAGCGGGAGGAGGGCCAGATACGCAGTATTTT	CASSDSSLAGGGPDTQYF
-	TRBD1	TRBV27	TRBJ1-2	TGTGCCAGCAGTTTATCTGGCCAGGGGGCAAGAGGCTACACCTTC	CASSLSGQGARGYTF
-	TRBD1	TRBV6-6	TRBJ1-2	TGTGCCAGCAGTTACGTCAGGGGGCAGGGCTACACCTTC	CASSYVRGQGYTF
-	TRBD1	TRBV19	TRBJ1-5	TGTGCCAGTAGTACCCAGGTCCTGAGGACAGGAGTTTTAGGTAGCAATCAGCCCCAGCATTTT	CASSTQVLRTGVLGSNQPQHF
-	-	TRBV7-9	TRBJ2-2	TGTGCCAACGGAAACCGGGTATTGGACACCGGGGAGCTGTTTTTT	CANGNRVLDTGELFF
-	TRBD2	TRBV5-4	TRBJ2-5	TGTGCCAGCAGCCTAGGAGCGGGAGCCAGGGAGACCCAGTACTTC	CASSLGAGARETQYF
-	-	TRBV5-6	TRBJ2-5	TGTGCCAGCAGCTTCAGTGGGAGTGGGGAGACCCAGTACTTC	CASSFSGSGETQYF
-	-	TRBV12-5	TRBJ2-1	TGTGCTAGTGGTTTGAGCGGCGGCTTGGAGCAGTTCTTC	CASGLSGGLEQFF
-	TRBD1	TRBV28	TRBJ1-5	TGTGCCAGCAGTTCTCTTACAGGGGGTGGCCAGCCCCAGCATTTT	CASSSLTGGGQPQHF
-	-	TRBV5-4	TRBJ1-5	TGTGCCAGCAGCTCTAGACAGACCGACCCCCAGCATTTT	CASSSRQTDPQHF
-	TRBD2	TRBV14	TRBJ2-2	TGTGCCAGCAGCCTGTGGACTAGCGGGAACATCGACCGGGAGCTGTTTTTT	CASSLWTSGNIDRELFF
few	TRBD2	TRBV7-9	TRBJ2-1	TGTGCCAGCAGCCCGCGGACTAGCGGGAGTTTCGATGAGCAGTTCTTC	CASSPRTSGSFDEQFF
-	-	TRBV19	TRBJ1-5	TGTGCCAGTAGTACCGGGAATCAGCCCCAGCATTTT	CASSTGNQPQHF
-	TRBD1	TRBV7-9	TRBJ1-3	TGTGCCAGCCGCGACAGGGTCTCGTCTAGAAACACCATATATTTT	CASRDRVSSRNTIYF
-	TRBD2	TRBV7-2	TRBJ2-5	TGTGCCAGCAGCCCGCTAGCGGAAGAGACCCAGTACTTC	CASSPLAEETQYF
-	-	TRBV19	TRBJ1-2	TGTGCCAGTAAGGAGGGAGGTAACTATGGCTACACCTTC	CASKEGGNYGYTF
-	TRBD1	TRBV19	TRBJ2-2	TGTGCCACGGGGACAGCTTTTATACTAAACACCGGGGAGCTGTTTTTT	CATGTAFILNTGELFF
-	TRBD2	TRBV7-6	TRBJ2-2	TGTGCCAGCAGCTCGAATGGACTAGCGGGAAACACCGGGGAGCTGTTTTTT	CASSSNGLAGNTGELFF
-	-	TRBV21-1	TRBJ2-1	TGTGCCAGCAGTCTTGGGAGCCAAATTCGGCCGTTCTTC	CASSLGSQIRPFF
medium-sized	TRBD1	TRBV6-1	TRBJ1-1	TGTGCCAGCAGTGAAGCGACAGGGGCCACTGAAGCTTTCTTT	CASSEATGATEAFF
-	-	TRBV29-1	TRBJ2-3	TGCAGCGTTGCGGGACTTCTTACAGATACGCAGTATTTT	CSVAGLLTDTQYF
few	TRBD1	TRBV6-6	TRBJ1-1	TGTGCCAGCCAGGGGGTGGAAGGCACTGAAGCTTTCTTT	CASQGVEGTEAFF
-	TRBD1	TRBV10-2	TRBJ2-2	TGCGCCATTCAGGGGGACGCGAACACCGGGGAGCTGTTTTTT	CAIQGDANTGELFF
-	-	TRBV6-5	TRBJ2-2	TGTGCCAGCAGGCGGACAACGAACACCGGGGAGCTGTTTTTT	CASRRTTNTGELFF
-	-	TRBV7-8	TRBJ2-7	TGTGCCAGCAGCTTAGTGGGCCAGGGAGGTGACGAGCAGTACTTC	CASSLVGQGGDEQYF
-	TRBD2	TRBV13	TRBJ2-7	TGTGCCAGCAGCTTAGTAGGTAGCGGGGGATCCTACGAGCAGTACTTC	CASSLVGSGGSYEQYF
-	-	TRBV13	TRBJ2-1	TGTGCCAGCAGCTTAGATGCGGTTAGCTCCTACAATGAGCAGTTCTTC	CASSLDAVSSYNEQFF
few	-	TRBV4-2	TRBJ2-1	TGTGCCAGCAGCCAAGATCTTGAGGGGGGGGGTGAGCAGTTCTTC	CASSQDLEGGGEQFF
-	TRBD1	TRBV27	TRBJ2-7	TGTGCCAGCAGTTTAGGGACAGCACTATACGAGCAGTACTTC	CASSLGTALYEQYF
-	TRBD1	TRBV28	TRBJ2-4	TGTGCCAGCAGTGATCACTTCGGGACAGGTATAGCCAAAAACATTCAGTACTTC	CASSDHFGTGIAKNIQYF
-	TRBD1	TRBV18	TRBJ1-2	TGTGCCAGCTCATCTACGACAGGGTCCAACTATGGCTACACCTTC	CASSSTTGSNYGYTF